This passage covers 14 T cell receptor beta chains from one sample sequenced in a study of blood T cells in healthy people across ages. Alongside a J-beta primer mix, a sample-barcoded 5' primer served in a second PCR lasting roughly 6 to 11 cycles. TCRdb reprocessed the 5' RACE reads via MiXCR and lists one record per CDR3 protein. This table has about 1.4 million distinct CDR3 sequences, almost 60% appearing once. The sequenced sample consisted of blood. The receptors were sampled from a man younger than 30 in good health.

This clonotype was picked up a small number of times. The chain joins TRBV5-5 to TRBJ2-3; D call uncertain. Trimming took 3 bases from V and 4 from J, leaving 18 bases between them. Germline loops: CDR1 SGHKS, CDR2 YYEKEE (reference sequence). This CDR3 spans 16 amino acids. The CDR3, as DNA: TGTGCCAGCAGCTCGGCCATCGTCAGTTGGGCAGATACGCAGTATTTT. It translates to CASSSAIVSWADTQYF.

This clonotype has just one count. This CDR3 reads CASSYGGEYQPQHF. In DNA, the CDR3 is TGTGCCAGCAGTTACGGGGGCGAATATCAGCCCCAGCATTTT. The chain joins TRBV6-6 to TRBJ1-5, with TRBD1 as a possible D gene (6 bases). CDR1 and CDR2 (germline): MNHNY, SVGAGI (reference sequence). The CDR3 has 14 residues. V was shortened by 2 bases and J by 5 bases, with 10 bases between the two germline ends.

CDR3 coding DNA: TGCAGTGCTATCCTGGGGGGGGAAGAGACCCAGTACTTC. This encodes CSAILGGEETQYF. V and J are TRBV20-1 and TRBJ2-7; 7 bases map to TRBD2. The J call may be incorrect, as the DNA end agrees better with TRBJ2-5. The germline gives CDR1 DFQATT, CDR2 SNEGSKA (reference sequence). The CDR3 spans 13 residues.

The V call is TRBV20-1, the J call TRBJ1-2, with 8 bases aligning to TRBD1. This CDR3 spans 13 amino acids. Trimming removed 7 bases from V and 1 base from J; junction bases left unmatched: 5. Germline V gives CDR1 DFQATT, CDR2 SNEGSKA (reference sequence). The CDR3 region is CSVKTGVNYGYTF. As DNA, the CDR3 is TGCAGTGTTAAGACAGGGGTTAACTATGGCTACACCTTC.

J is TRBJ2-1 and V is TRBV5-1; no firm D call. Trimming took off 0 bases at V and 3 bases at J, with 13 bases between the two ends. The CDR3 loop spans 16 amino acids. Germline CDR1 reads SGHRS; CDR2 reads YFSETQ. The chain's CDR3 is CASSLEGVPGYNEQFF. CDR3 nucleotides: TGCGCCAGCAGCTTGGAAGGTGTGCCGGGCTACAATGAGCAGTTCTTC. Looking up the rest from reference TRBV5-1 and TRBJ2-1 gives the full variable domain: KAGVTQTPRYLIKTRGQQVTLSCSPISGHRSVSWYQQTPGQGLQFLFEYFSETQRNKGNFPGRFSGRQFSNSRSEMNVSTLELGDSALYLCASSLEGVPGYNEQFFGPGTRLTVL.

The chain is built from TRBV6-5 and TRBJ1-2; 11 bases map to TRBD1. This CDR3 has 15 amino acids. In germline, CDR1 is MNHEY, CDR2 SVGAGI. The V gene end was trimmed by 10 bases and the J gene end by 6 bases; junction bases not matched to a gene: 13. CDR3 DNA: TGTGCCACGACCCTCAGGACAGGGGGCGACCATGGCTACACCTTC. This sequence encodes CATTLRTGGDHGYTF.

The chain employs TRBV3-1 and TRBJ2-3; D remains unclear. V gave up 0 bases and J gave up 0 bases, with 13 bases separating them. The germline gives CDR1 LGHDT, CDR2 YNNKEL (reference sequence). The CDR3 is 17 residues long. The CDR3 here is CASSQDRRGPSTDTQYF. As DNA, the CDR3 is TGTGCCAGCAGCCAAGATCGTAGAGGACCGAGCACAGATACGCAGTATTTT.

The chain links TRBV12-3 or TRBV12-4 to TRBJ2-1; 10 positions match TRBD1. The trim removed 7 bases at V and 7 bases at J, leaving 13 bases unmatched. The CDR3 extends over 16 amino acids. CDR3 nucleotide sequence: TGTGCCAGCAACTATCAGACCGGGACAGGGGTAAATGAGCAGTTCTTC. As protein: CASNYQTGTGVNEQFF.

The chain uses TRBV27 and TRBJ2-5; D is possibly TRBD1 (6 bases). The last part of the DNA fits TRBJ2-7 better; the J call may be wrong. The CDR3 runs to 14 residues. CDR1 MNHEY and CDR2 SMNVEV come from the germline V gene (reference sequence). CDR3 protein: CASSSSDRYYEQYF. In DNA form, the CDR3 reads TGTGCCAGCAGTTCCTCGGACAGATACTACGAGCAGTACTTC.

V usage is TRBV25-1 and J usage is TRBJ1-5; 7 bases align to TRBD1. CDR1 is MGHDK, CDR2 SYGVNS, per germline. V gave up 2 bases and J gave up 5 bases; unmatched junction bases: 3. This CDR3 has 14 residues. The CDR3 sequence: CASSERTGDQPQHF. In DNA form, the CDR3 reads TGTGCCAGCAGTGAACGCACAGGGGATCAGCCCCAGCATTTT.

The chain has TRBV3-1 and TRBJ2-1, with D uncertain. Trimming took 7 bases from V and 7 from J, leaving 11 bases between them. Per germline, CDR1 LGHDT and CDR2 YNNKEL (reference sequence). The length of the CDR3 is 12 residues. CDR3 sequence: CASTIGENEQFF. CDR3 DNA: TGTGCCAGCACGATTGGCGAGAATGAGCAGTTCTTC.

The chain uses TRBV27 and TRBJ2-5; 11 nucleotides match TRBD2. V shed 4 bases, J shed 1 base, and the junction held 5 bases outside the gene matches. This CDR3 comprises 16 residues. Germline-derived CDR1 and CDR2 are MNHEY and SMNVEV (reference sequence). The CDR3 reads CASSSRLAGTQETQYF. In DNA form, the CDR3 reads TGTGCCAGCAGTTCCCGACTAGCGGGGACCCAAGAGACCCAGTACTTC.

The chain employs TRBV4-1 and TRBJ2-7, with TRBD1 matching 7 bases. Trimming cost V 1 base and J 2 bases; bases outside gene matches: 8. CDR3 length equals 16 residues. Germline lookup yields CDR1 MGHRA and CDR2 YSYEKL. The CDR3 loop is CASSQAEQGNPYEQYF. The CDR3 DNA reads as TGCGCCAGCAGCCAAGCCGAACAGGGGAACCCCTACGAGCAGTACTTC.

V and J are TRBV5-1 and TRBJ2-1; D remains unclear. From germline, CDR1 is SGHRS and CDR2 YFSETQ. The CDR3 totals 13 residues. V dropped 0 bases and J dropped 6 bases, with 7 bases sitting between them. The CDR3 region has the DNA TGCGCCAGCAGCTTGGACCCCACCAATGAGCAGTTCTTC. It codes for CASSLDPTNEQFF.